This T cell receptor (beta chain) was observed in a study of response to subunit inactivated influenza vaccine. Overall study findings and caveats: After each seasonal influenza vaccination, few new T cells are recruited, the authors suggested.

TCRdb ran MiXCR on the RT-PCR reads and lists one entry per CDR3 protein. This table has 500,000 or so distinct CDR3 sequences, approximately 15% appearing once. In germline, CDR1 is SQVTM, CDR2 ANQGSEA. The CDR3 runs 13 residues. V was clipped by 3 bases and J by 7 bases; unmatched bases: 3. As to this clonotype: The antigen is not known.

The receptor's source is a man aged 45 to 70 who received an inactivated influenza vaccine. This specimen was CD4+ T cells sorted from PBMCs, taken approximately 25 months after vaccination. The chain carries TRBV29-1 and TRBJ1-4, with 9 bases lining up with TRBD1. CDR3: CSVDDRGSEKLFF. The CDR3 bases are TGCAGCGTTGACGACAGGGGGAGTGAAAAACTGTTTTTT.